Following are 16 T cell receptor beta chains from one sample sequenced in a study of blood T cell repertoires in COVID-19. Libraries were prepared by immunoSEQ multiplex PCR; TCRdb keeps only in-frame clonotypes and omits some of them. The data show 440,000 or so clones, about 91% seen once. Specimen: peripheral blood. Receptor source: a woman in her thirties or forties with COVID-19, enrolled during active disease.

The rearrangement uses TRBV7-2 and TRBJ2-2, with D possibly matching TRBD2 (6 bases). Trimming cost V 3 bases and J 2 bases, with 16 bases left between them. CDR3 length equals 17 residues. Germline V gives CDR1 SGHTA, CDR2 FQGNSA. The CDR3 sequence: CASSFLRDFTNTGELFF. CDR3 nucleotide sequence: TGTGCCAGCAGCTTTCTTCGGGACTTCACAAACACCGGGGAGCTGTTTTTT.

This rearrangement joins TRBV5-1 to TRBJ1-1; 10 nucleotides line up with TRBD1. The CDR3 is 14 amino acids. V was clipped by 4 bases and J by 1 base; unmatched bases: 1. The germline V gene has CDR1 SGHRS and CDR2 YFSETQ. The CDR3 nucleotides read TGCGCCAGCAGCAGGGACAGGGGGAACACTGAAGCTTTCTTT. The encoded protein is CASSRDRGNTEAFF.

The J gene is TRBJ1-1, the V gene TRBV4-1; D remains unclear. Germline-derived CDR1 and CDR2 are MGHRA and YSYEKL. V lost 0 bases and J lost 5, with 13 bases in between. The CDR3 runs 15 residues. Written as DNA, the CDR3 is TGCGCCAGCAGCCAAGAAAGACCGTCGGGGACTGAAGCTTTCTTT. Translation gives CASSQERPSGTEAFF.

The chain is built from TRBV7-2 and TRBJ1-1; 8 nucleotides agree with TRBD1. The germline V gene has CDR1 SGHTA and CDR2 FQGNSA. The CDR3 length is 15 residues. Trimming removed 3 bases from V and 10 bases from J; junction bases left unmatched: 13. This CDR3 is CASSLAGGPADVAFF. In DNA, the CDR3 is TGTGCCAGCAGCTTGGCAGGGGGCCCCGCGGATGTAGCTTTCTTT.

The V and J genes are TRBV28 and TRBJ1-2; 7 bases are shared with TRBD1. V lost 6 bases to trimming and J lost 1 base; unmatched junction nucleotides: 5. The CDR3 is made up of 14 amino acids. The germline gives CDR1 MDHEN, CDR2 SYDVKM. Here the CDR3 reads CASSLPGGNYGYTF. Written as DNA, the CDR3 is TGTGCCAGCAGCCTCCCAGGGGGTAACTATGGCTACACCTTC.

The chain carries TRBV7-9 and TRBJ2-2; 9 bases align to TRBD1. The CDR3 extends over 18 amino acids. The J segment lost 7 bases and the V segment lost 1 base, leaving 13 bases of the junction unmatched. CDR1 is SEHNR and CDR2 is FQNEAQ in the germline V gene (reference sequence). CDR3 sequence (DNA): TGTGCCAGCAGCTTAGAGTGGTACAGGGGGCGCGACGGCGGGGAGCTGTTTTTT. Its translation is CASSLEWYRGRDGGELFF.

The chain uses TRBV9 and TRBJ2-1; D might be TRBD1 (6 bases). Germline values: CDR1 SGDLS, CDR2 YYNGEE. The V and J ends lost 3 bases and 3 bases respectively, with 13 bases between them. The CDR3 loop spans 15 amino acids. CDR3 in amino acids: CASSGTGSGYNEQFF. The CDR3 nucleotides read TGTGCCAGCAGCGGAACAGGGAGCGGCTACAATGAGCAGTTCTTC.

This chain joins TRBV27 and TRBJ1-5; a possible D gene is TRBD1 (5 bases). The CDR3 totals 16 residues. CDR1 is MNHEY and CDR2 is SMNVEV in the germline V gene (reference sequence). V was shortened by 8 bases and J by 3 bases, with 20 bases between the two germline ends. The CDR3: CASARWGGAVNQPQHF. CDR3 in DNA: TGTGCCAGCGCGAGGTGGGGCGGGGCGGTCAATCAGCCCCAGCATTTT.

This chain uses TRBV28 with TRBJ1-2, with a weak D call TRBD1 (6 bases). The CDR3 extends over 13 amino acids. The V and J ends lost 6 bases and 3 bases respectively, with 11 bases between them. Per germline, CDR1 MDHEN and CDR2 SYDVKM. The DNA of the CDR3 is TGTGCCAGCAGCATTACAGGGCACTATGGCTACACCTTC. Its protein product is CASSITGHYGYTF.

V usage is TRBV6-6 and J usage is TRBJ1-6, with D tentatively TRBD1 (5 bases). Germline CDR1 and CDR2: MNHNY and SVGAGI (reference sequence). CDR3 length equals 14 residues. V was cut by 5 bases and J by 7 bases, with 12 bases left in between. This chain's CDR3 is CASSTGGLNSPLHF. The CDR3 region has the DNA TGTGCCAGCAGTACGGGGGGACTGAATTCACCCCTCCACTTT.

The rearrangement joins TRBV12-3 or TRBV12-4 to TRBJ2-2; a possible D gene is TRBD1 (5 bases). The CDR3 sequence is 13 residues long. V was clipped by 3 bases and J by 5 bases, with 7 bases between them. The CDR3: CASSLTATGELFF. CDR3 sequence (DNA): TGTGCCAGCAGTTTGACAGCTACCGGGGAGCTGTTTTTT.

This sequence joins TRBV14 and TRBJ1-6, with D unclear. V lost 7 bases and J lost 13, with 17 bases in between. The germline V gene encodes CDR1 SGHDN and CDR2 FVKESK. CDR3 size: 13 residues. The CDR3 nucleotides read TGTGCCAGCACCCCGCGGGAGTTTTCCCCCCTCCACTTT. Translated: CASTPREFSPLHF.

This clone occurred a few times. The gene calls are TRBV30 and TRBJ2-7, with D tentatively TRBD2 (6 bases). CDR3 size: 15 residues. Germline V gene lookup returns CDR1 GTSNPN and CDR2 SVGIG (reference sequence). V was shortened by 2 bases and J by 0 bases, with 14 bases between the two germline ends. CDR3 in amino acids: CAWSTAGTFSYEQYF. The CDR3 DNA reads TGTGCCTGGAGTACCGCCGGGACTTTCTCCTACGAGCAGTACTTC.

The chain employs TRBV6-2 or TRBV6-3 and TRBJ1-2; weak D call: TRBD1 (6 bases). This CDR3 comprises 17 residues. V shed 5 bases and J shed 6 bases, with 25 bases lying between them. Germline V gives CDR1 MNHEY, CDR2 SVGEGT. The CDR3 nucleotides read TGTGCCAGCAGTGCACAATCTCCGGGACATCTAGTCGATGGCTACACCTTC. It specifies CASSAQSPGHLVDGYTF.

This chain uses TRBV5-1 with TRBJ1-4; unclear D gene. The V end was cut by 2 bases, the J end by 0 bases, with 8 bases between. The length of the CDR3 is 15 residues. CDR1 SGHRS and CDR2 YFSETQ come from the germline V gene. The CDR3 spells CASSFKLATNEKLFF. The CDR3 DNA sequence: TGCGCCAGCAGCTTCAAACTTGCAACTAATGAAAAACTGTTTTTT. Filled out from reference TRBV5-1 and TRBJ1-4, the complete variable domain reads KAGVTQTPRYLIKTRGQQVTLSCSPISGHRSVSWYQQTPGQGLQFLFEYFSETQRNKGNFPGRFSGRQFSNSRSEMNVSTLELGDSALYLCASSFKLATNEKLFFGSGTQLSVL.

V is TRBV12-5 and J is TRBJ2-4; D may be TRBD2 (6 bases). Germline V gene data show CDR1 as LGHNT and CDR2 as FRNRAP. V was trimmed by 5 bases and J by 11 bases, leaving 16 bases between them. This CDR3 spans 13 amino acids. This chain's CDR3 is CASGSGGGTLQYF. The CDR3 DNA reads as TGTGCTAGTGGTAGTGGGGGAGGCACACTTCAGTACTTC. Drawing the rest from reference TRBV12-5 and TRBJ2-4, the complete variable domain is DARVTQTPRHKVTEMGQEVTMRCQPILGHNTVFWYRQTMMQGLELLAYFRNRAPLDDSGMPKDRFSAEMPDATLATLKIQPSEPRDSAVYFCASGSGGGTLQYFGAGTRLSVL.